This T cell receptor beta chain was recovered during a study of blood T cell repertoires in COVID-19. Study overall: Researchers got acute and convalescent COVID-19 samples from the United States, Italy and Spain.

Repertoires were generated with immunoSEQ multiplex PCR, while TCRdb's copy carries only in-frame clones and drops some. The data show some 250,000 clones, nearly 90% seen once. Germline-derived CDR1 and CDR2 are MNHEY and SVGEGT. CDR3 length: 16 residues. V was shortened by 0 bases and J by 0 bases, with 10 bases between the two germline ends. Categorization into cohorts depended on clinical history that participants reported. This receptor was taken from a woman in her twenties or thirties with acute COVID-19. The chain combines TRBV6-2 or TRBV6-3 with TRBJ2-3; D may be TRBD2 (6 bases). What was sequenced was PBMCs or T cells enriched from blood (not recorded which). The CDR3 sequence: CASSYSPAGSTDTQYF. The CDR3 DNA is TGTGCCAGCAGTTACTCTCCCGCGGGAAGCACAGATACGCAGTATTTT.